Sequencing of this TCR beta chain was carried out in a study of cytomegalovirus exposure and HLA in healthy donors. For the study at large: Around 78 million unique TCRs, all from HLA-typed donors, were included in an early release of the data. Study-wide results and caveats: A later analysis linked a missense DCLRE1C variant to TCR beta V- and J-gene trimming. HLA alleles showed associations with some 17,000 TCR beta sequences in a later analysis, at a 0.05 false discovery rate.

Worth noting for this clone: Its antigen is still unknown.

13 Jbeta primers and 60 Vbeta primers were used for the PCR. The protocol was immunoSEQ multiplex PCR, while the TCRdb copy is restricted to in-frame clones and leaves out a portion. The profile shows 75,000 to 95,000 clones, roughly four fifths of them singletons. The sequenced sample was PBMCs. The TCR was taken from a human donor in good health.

CDR3 sequence reads: CASSGPGLDQLYEQYF. The CDR3 nucleotides are TGTGCCAGCAGTGGCCCTGGACTTGACCAACTCTACGAGCAGTACTTC. The chain joins TRBV2 to TRBJ2-7, with D possibly TRBD2 on 5 matching bases. Germline V lookup: CDR1 SNHLY, CDR2 FYNNEI. This CDR3 spans 16 amino acids. Trimming pared 4 bases from V and 3 bases from J, leaving 19 bases between.